This TCR beta chain was sequenced during a study of T cells in Graves' hyperthyroidism and ophthalmopathy. General study points: A model of 13 V-J pairs discriminated ophthalmopathy from stable hyperthyroidism. Blood samples included most of the expanded thyroid clonotypes exceeding 0.001.

This clonotype appeared many times. Its antigen remains unidentified. Using RNA transcripts as the source, TCR beta CDR3 regions were amplified. A first-round RT-PCR of the TCR CDR3 used the HTBI primer set. TCRdb itself ran the multiplex PCR reads through MiXCR, one entry per CDR3 protein. The table lists roughly 750,000 distinct CDR3 sequences, roughly 15% of them singletons. No progression to ophthalmopathy during 18 months of follow-up defined stable disease. Looked up from germline, CDR1 is KGHSH and CDR2 is LQKENI. This CDR3 comprises 14 residues. V shed 3 bases and J 5 bases; nucleotides not matched to a gene: 5.

The chain employs TRBV18 and TRBJ2-5, with 8 bases that match TRBD1. The sample comprised blood. The sequence derives from a man aged 18-30 years with Graves' hyperthyroidism. In nucleotides, the CDR3 is TGTGCCAGCTCACCGGAGACAGGGGTTGAGACCCAGTACTTC. Protein sequence: CASSPETGVETQYF. Complete variable domain (other parts from reference TRBV18 and TRBJ2-5): NAGVMQNPRHLVRRRGQEARLRCSPMKGHSHVYWYRQLPEEGLKFMVYLQKENIIDESGMPKERFSAEFPKEGPSILRIQQVVRGDSAAYFCASSPETGVETQYFGPGTRLLVL.